This TCR beta chain emerged from a study of cytomegalovirus exposure and HLA in healthy donors. On the study more broadly: The study's early data release held about 80 million unique TCRs from HLA-typed donors. The study, taken as a whole, reports: Rare TCR sequences predominated, though certain public TCRs were found in many donors. Researchers catalogued approximately 170 TCR beta chains as cytomegalovirus-associated.

V was shortened by 7 bases and J by 7 bases, with 14 bases between the two germline ends. Germline V gene lookup returns CDR1 SNHLY and CDR2 FYNNEI. The CDR3 spans 13 residues. The count of this clone is one. Its antigen is still unknown. PCR employed 60 Vbeta and 13 Jbeta primers. Generated by immunoSEQ multiplex PCR, the TCRdb table keeps only in-frame clones and is missing some. The sample holds hundreds of thousands of clones, about 66% seen once. The sequence was collected from a female donor in good health and CMV-seronegative. Specimen: PBMCs. The chain employs TRBV2 and TRBJ2-1; D is unclear. The CDR3 is CASNPRVSNEQFF. For the CDR3, the DNA is TGTGCCAGCAATCCACGGGTATCTAATGAGCAGTTCTTC.